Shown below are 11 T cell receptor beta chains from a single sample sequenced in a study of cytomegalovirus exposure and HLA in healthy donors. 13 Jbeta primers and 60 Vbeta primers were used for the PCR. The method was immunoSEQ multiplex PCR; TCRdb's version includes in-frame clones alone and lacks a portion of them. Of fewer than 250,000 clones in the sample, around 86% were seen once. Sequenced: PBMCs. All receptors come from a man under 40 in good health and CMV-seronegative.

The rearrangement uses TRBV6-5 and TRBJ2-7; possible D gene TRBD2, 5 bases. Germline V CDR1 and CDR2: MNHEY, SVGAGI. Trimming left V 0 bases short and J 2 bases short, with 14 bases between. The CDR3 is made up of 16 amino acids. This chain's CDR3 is CASSYSKRTQTYEQYF. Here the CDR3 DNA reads TGTGCCAGCAGTTACTCGAAGCGGACTCAAACCTACGAGCAGTACTTC.

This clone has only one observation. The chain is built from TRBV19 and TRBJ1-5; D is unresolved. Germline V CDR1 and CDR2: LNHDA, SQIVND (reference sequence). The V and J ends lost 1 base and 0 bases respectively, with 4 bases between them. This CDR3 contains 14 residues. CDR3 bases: TGTGCCAGTAGTATAGTCTATAGCAATCAGCCCCAGCATTTT. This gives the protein CASSIVYSNQPQHF.

The CDR3 DNA sequence: TGTGCCTGGAGTCCCAACTGGGGACAGGCTGGGGCCAACGTCCTGACTTTC. Residues: CAWSPNWGQAGANVLTF. V gene TRBV30 combines with J gene TRBJ2-6; 8 bases are shared with TRBD1. In germline, CDR1 is GTSNPN, CDR2 SVGIG (reference sequence). The CDR3 covers 17 residues. V lost 2 bases to trimming and J lost 2 bases; unmatched junction nucleotides: 8.

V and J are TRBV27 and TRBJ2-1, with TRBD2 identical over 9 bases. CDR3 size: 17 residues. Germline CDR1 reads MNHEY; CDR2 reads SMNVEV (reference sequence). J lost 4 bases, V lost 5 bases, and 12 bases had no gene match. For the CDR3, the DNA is TGTGCCAGCAGTCCCCCATGGGGGCGGGGGGGTTACAATGAGCAGTTCTTC. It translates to CASSPPWGRGGYNEQFF.

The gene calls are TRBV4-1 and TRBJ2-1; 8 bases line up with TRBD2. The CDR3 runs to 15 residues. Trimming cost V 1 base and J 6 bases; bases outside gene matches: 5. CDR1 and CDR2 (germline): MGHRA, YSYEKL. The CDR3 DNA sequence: TGCGCCAGCAGCCAAGTAGCGGGGATCTCCAATGAGCAGTTCTTC. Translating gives CASSQVAGISNEQFF.

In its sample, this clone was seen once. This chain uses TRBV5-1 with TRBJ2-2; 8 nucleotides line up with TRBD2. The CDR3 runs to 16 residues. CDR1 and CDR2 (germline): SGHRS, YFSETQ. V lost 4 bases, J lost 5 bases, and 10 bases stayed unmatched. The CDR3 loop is CASSVFAGGSTGELFF. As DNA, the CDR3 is TGCGCCAGCAGCGTCTTTGCGGGAGGCTCGACCGGGGAGCTGTTTTTT.

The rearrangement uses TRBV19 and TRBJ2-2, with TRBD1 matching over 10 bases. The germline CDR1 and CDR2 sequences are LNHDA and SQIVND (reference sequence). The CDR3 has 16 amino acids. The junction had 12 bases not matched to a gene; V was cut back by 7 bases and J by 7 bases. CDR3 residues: CASTPTPGQGIGELFF. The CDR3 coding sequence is TGTGCCAGTACCCCAACTCCGGGACAGGGGATCGGGGAGCTGTTTTTT.

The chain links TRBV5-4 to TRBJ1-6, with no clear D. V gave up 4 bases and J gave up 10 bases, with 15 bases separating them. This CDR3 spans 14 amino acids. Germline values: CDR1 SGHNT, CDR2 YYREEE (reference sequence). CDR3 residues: CASSTTGEGSPLHF. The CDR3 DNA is TGTGCCAGCAGCACAACTGGCGAGGGCTCACCCCTCCACTTT.

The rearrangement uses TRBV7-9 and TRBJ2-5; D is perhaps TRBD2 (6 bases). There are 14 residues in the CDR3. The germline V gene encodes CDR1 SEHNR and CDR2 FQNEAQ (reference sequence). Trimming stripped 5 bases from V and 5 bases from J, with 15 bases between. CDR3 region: CASSAGGEWETQYF. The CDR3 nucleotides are TGTGCCAGCAGCGCCGGGGGAGAATGGGAGACCCAGTACTTC.

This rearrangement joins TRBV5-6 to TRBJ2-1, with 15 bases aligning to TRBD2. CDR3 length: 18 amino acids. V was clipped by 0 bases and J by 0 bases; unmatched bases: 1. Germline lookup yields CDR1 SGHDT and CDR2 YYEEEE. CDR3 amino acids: CASSLGTSGRASYNEQFF. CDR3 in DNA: TGTGCCAGCAGCTTGGGGACTAGCGGGAGGGCCTCCTACAATGAGCAGTTCTTC. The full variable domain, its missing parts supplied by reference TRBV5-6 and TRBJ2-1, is DAGVTQSPTHLIKTRGQQVTLRCSPKSGHDTVSWYQQALGQGPQFIFQYYEEEERQRGNFPDRFSGHQFPNYSSELNVNALLLGDSALYLCASSLGTSGRASYNEQFFGPGTRLTVL.

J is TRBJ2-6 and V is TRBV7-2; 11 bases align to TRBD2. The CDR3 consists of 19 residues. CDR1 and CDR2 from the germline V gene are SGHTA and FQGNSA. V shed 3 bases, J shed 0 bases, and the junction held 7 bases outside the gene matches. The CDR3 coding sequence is TGTGCCAGCAGCTTTAGGTCTAGCGGGAGGATCTCTGGGGCCAACGTCCTGACTTTC. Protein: CASSFRSSGRISGANVLTF.